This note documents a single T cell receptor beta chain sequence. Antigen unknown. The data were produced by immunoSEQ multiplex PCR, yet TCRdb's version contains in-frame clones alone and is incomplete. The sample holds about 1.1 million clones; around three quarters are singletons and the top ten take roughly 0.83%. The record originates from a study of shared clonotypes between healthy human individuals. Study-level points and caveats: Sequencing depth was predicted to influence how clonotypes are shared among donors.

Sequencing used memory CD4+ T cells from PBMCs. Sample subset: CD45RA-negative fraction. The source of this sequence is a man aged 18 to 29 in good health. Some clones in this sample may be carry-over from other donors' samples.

This CDR3 reads CASSLEEWTGELFF. The DNA for the CDR3 is TGTGCCAGCAGCTTAGAGGAGTGGACCGGGGAGCTGTTTTTT. V gene TRBV11-1 combines with J gene TRBJ2-2; D gene uncertain. Germline V lookup: CDR1 SGHAT, CDR2 FQDESV (reference sequence). The CDR3 contains 14 residues. V lost 1 base and J lost 5, with 8 bases in between. Full variable domain (remainder filled in from reference TRBV11-1 and TRBJ2-2): EAEVAQSPRYKITEKSQAVAFWCDPISGHATLYWYRQILGQGPELLVQFQDESVVDDSQLPKDRFSAERLKGVDSTLKIQPAELGDSAMYLCASSLEEWTGELFFGEGSRLTVL.